A selection of T cell receptor beta chains follows, all from one sample in a study of blood T cells in healthy people across ages. TCRdb passed the 5' RACE reads through MiXCR, listing each CDR3 protein once. The sample contains some 1.4 million distinct CDR3 sequences, 40% to 50% of which appear only once. The sequenced sample consisted of blood. The receptors were gathered from a woman between 18 and 29 years old in good health. Each CDR3 is given with its conserved first and last residue. D genes are given only for firm matches. A row's size may be missing; if present it is once, few, many or a size class.

D,size,J,V,CDR3,DNA
-,-,TRBJ2-1,TRBV27,CASSLSPTGTAEQFF,TGTGCCAGCAGTTTATCCCCGACAGGTACGGCTGAGCAGTTCTTC
TRBD1,-,TRBJ2-7,TRBV6-6,CASRPAQGANEQYF,TGTGCCAGCAGGCCGGCGCAGGGGGCCAATGAGCAGTACTTC
TRBD2,few,TRBJ2-5,TRBV5-1,CASSLDLAGPREQYF,TGCGCCAGCAGCTTGGATCTAGCGGGGCCTAGAGAGCAGTACTTC
-,many,TRBJ2-3,TRBV5-1,CASSLDRNTQYF,TGCGCCAGCAGCTTGGACCGGAATACGCAGTATTTT
-,-,TRBJ2-5,TRBV7-9,CASSFGGPKEETQYF,TGTGCCAGCAGCTTCGGAGGCCCCAAAGAAGAGACCCAGTACTTC
TRBD2,-,TRBJ2-7,TRBV6-1,CASQFGAAREIYEQYF,TGTGCCAGCCAGTTTGGGGCGGCGCGGGAGATCTACGAGCAGTACTTC
TRBD1,-,TRBJ1-1,TRBV6-2/TRBV6-3,CASSSFGQGRDTEAFF,TGTGCCAGCAGCTCGTTCGGACAGGGGAGAGACACTGAAGCTTTCTTT
-,-,TRBJ1-1,TRBV6-1,CASNLVGGGRRYLNTEAFF,TGTGCCAGCAACCTCGTTGGGGGGGGCCGTCGGTATTTGAACACTGAAGCTTTCTTT
TRBD1,few,TRBJ2-7,TRBV9,CASSASTGTAYEQYF,TGTGCCAGCAGCGCCTCAACCGGGACAGCCTACGAGCAGTACTTC
-,-,TRBJ2-1,TRBV4-2,CASSQGGGGPTYEQFF,TGTGCCAGCAGCCAAGGGGGCGGGGGCCCCACCTACGAGCAGTTCTTC
TRBD2,-,TRBJ2-7,TRBV29-1,CSVEDLGLAGAKQYF,TGCAGCGTTGAAGACCTGGGACTAGCGGGAGCTAAGCAGTACTTC
-,few,TRBJ1-2,TRBV4-2,CASSQVAVGYTF,TGTGCCAGCAGCCAAGTGGCCGTGGGCTACACCTTC
TRBD2,-,TRBJ2-1,TRBV11-2,CASSPRGWTSGPYNEQFF,TGTGCCAGCAGCCCTAGAGGCTGGACTAGCGGGCCTTACAATGAGCAGTTCTTC
-,few,TRBJ1-2,TRBV10-3,CAISEPPGNYGYTF,TGTGCCATCAGTGAGCCGCCAGGCAACTATGGCTACACCTTC
TRBD2,few,TRBJ2-3,TRBV12-3/TRBV12-4,CASRKTSGGTDTQYF,TGTGCCAGCCGAAAGACTAGCGGGGGGACGGATACGCAGTATTTT
-,few,TRBJ2-7,TRBV3-1,CASSQDLTLGYEQYF,TGTGCCAGCAGCCAGGATCTTACCCTGGGGTACGAGCAGTACTTC
TRBD1,few,TRBJ2-7,TRBV9,CASSVVGQGYDEQYF,TGTGCCAGCAGCGTAGTGGGACAGGGGTATGACGAGCAGTACTTC
TRBD2,-,TRBJ2-5,TRBV12-3/TRBV12-4,CASSLGLAGANEQYF,TGTGCCAGCAGCCTGGGACTAGCGGGAGCCAATGAGCAGTACTTC
TRBD2,-,TRBJ2-5,TRBV27,CASRTRGAGVETQYF,TGTGCCAGCAGAACGCGGGGGGCTGGTGTAGAGACCCAGTACTTC
-,-,TRBJ1-4,TRBV2,CASSESWLTNEKLFF,TGTGCCAGCAGTGAATCCTGGCTTACAAATGAAAAACTGTTTTTT
-,once,TRBJ2-1,TRBV6-1,CASIKTRAEGYSEQFF,TGTGCCAGCATCAAAACCCGGGCCGAAGGTTATAGTGAGCAGTTCTTC
-,many,TRBJ2-3,TRBV27,CASSLARGSTDTQYF,TGCGCCAGCAGCTTGGCCCGGGGCTCGACAGATACGCAGTATTTT
-,few,TRBJ1-5,TRBV12-3/TRBV12-4,CASTQDAWQPQHF,TGTGCCAGCACTCAGGACGCGTGGCAGCCCCAGCATTTT
TRBD1,-,TRBJ1-2,TRBV20-1,CSASQDRVVYGYTF,TGCAGTGCTAGTCAAGACAGGGTGGTCTATGGCTACACCTTC
TRBD2,few,TRBJ2-5,TRBV10-2,CASRISVGLAGVQETQYF,TGCGCCAGCAGGATATCCGTGGGACTAGCGGGGGTACAAGAGACCCAGTACTTC
-,many,TRBJ2-7,TRBV7-2,CASSLVGAYEQYF,TGTGCCAGCAGTCTAGTAGGGGCCTACGAGCAGTACTTC
-,few,TRBJ2-5,TRBV5-1,CASSSKGRGAQETQYF,TGCGCCAGCAGCTCGAAAGGACGGGGAGCCCAAGAGACCCAGTACTTC
-,once,TRBJ2-5,TRBV24-1,CATSAGGEETQYF,TGTGCCACCAGTGCCGGGGGCGAGGAGACCCAGTACTTC
-,-,TRBJ2-3,TRBV10-3,CAVSELHASKDTQYF,TGTGCCGTCAGTGAGCTTCACGCCAGTAAAGATACGCAGTATTTT
TRBD2,-,TRBJ2-3,TRBV27,CASSFPTSGEGTDTQYF,TGTGCCAGCAGTTTCCCGACTAGCGGGGAGGGGACAGATACGCAGTATTTT
TRBD2,few,TRBJ2-3,TRBV5-1,CASSLTSEVDTQYF,TGCGCCAGCAGCTTGACTAGCGAGGTGGATACGCAGTATTTT
-,-,TRBJ2-5,TRBV5-1,CASSLFPPGERHNEQYF,TGCGCCAGCAGCTTGTTTCCCCCGGGGGAGCGGCACAATGAGCAGTACTTC
-,-,TRBJ2-5,TRBV2,CVSSQNTEETQYF,TGTGTCAGCAGCCAAAATACCGAAGAGACCCAGTACTTC
-,-,TRBJ1-5,TRBV28,CASSTLPSNQPQHF,TGTGCCAGCTCGACTCTTCCTAGCAATCAGCCCCAGCATTTT
-,-,TRBJ2-7,TRBV7-2,CASSLQGIVSEQYF,TGTGCCAGCAGCTTACAGGGGATTGTGAGCGAGCAGTACTTC
-,-,TRBJ2-7,TRBV10-3,CAFSGGAGSYNEQYF,TGTGCCTTCAGTGGGGGGGCGGGCTCCTACAATGAGCAGTACTTC
-,-,TRBJ2-5,TRBV18,CASSPLGQETQYF,TGTGCCAGCTCACCACTCGGCCAAGAGACCCAGTACTTC
-,few,TRBJ2-7,TRBV27,CASSLSAGGAYEQYF,TGTGCCAGCAGTTTAAGCGCTGGCGGGGCCTACGAGCAGTACTTC
-,-,TRBJ2-7,TRBV12-3/TRBV12-4,CASSVGQKLYEQYF,TGTGCCAGCAGTGTCGGCCAAAAACTCTACGAGCAGTACTTC
TRBD1,-,TRBJ2-3,TRBV6-1,CASSAVGGRDTQYF,TGTGCCAGCAGTGCTGTAGGGGGCCGGGATACGCAGTATTTT
TRBD2,few,TRBJ2-7,TRBV4-1,CASSQAQREGQMYEQYF,TGCGCCAGCAGCCAAGCTCAGCGGGAGGGTCAAATGTACGAGCAGTACTTC
-,-,TRBJ1-2,TRBV7-2,CASSHLVLTNYGYTF,TGTGCCAGCAGCCATTTAGTCCTCACTAACTATGGCTACACCTTC
TRBD1,-,TRBJ1-4,TRBV7-8,CASSLRDRDEKLFF,TGTGCCAGCAGCCTCCGGGACAGGGATGAAAAACTGTTTTTT
TRBD1,-,TRBJ1-2,TRBV4-2,CASSHGTVGLGGYTF,TGTGCCAGCAGCCACGGGACAGTAGGTTTGGGTGGCTACACCTTC
-,few,TRBJ2-3,TRBV9,CASSVVPGLDTDTQYF,TGTGCCAGCAGCGTAGTCCCGGGATTGGATACAGATACGCAGTATTTT
-,-,TRBJ1-3,TRBV11-2,CASSFNTIYF,TGTGCCAGCAGCTTTAACACCATATATTTT
-,-,TRBJ2-5,TRBV6-6,CASNDPTLGETQYF,TGTGCCAGCAACGACCCGACCTTAGGAGAGACCCAGTACTTC
-,-,TRBJ2-5,TRBV7-2,CASSLELVQETQYF,TGTGCCAGCAGCTTAGAACTAGTTCAAGAGACCCAGTACTTC
-,-,TRBJ2-7,TRBV12-3/TRBV12-4,CASSLVQGGGSYEQYF,TGTGCCAGCAGTTTGGTGCAGGGAGGGGGGTCCTACGAGCAGTACTTC
-,few,TRBJ2-5,TRBV20-1,CSASILPLPKETQYF,TGCAGTGCTAGTATTCTCCCCCTCCCCAAGGAGACCCAGTACTTC
-,few,TRBJ2-3,TRBV12-5,CASGKLNSLYTDTQYF,TGTGCTAGTGGGAAACTCAACTCATTATACACAGATACGCAGTATTTT
-,few,TRBJ2-5,TRBV12-3/TRBV12-4,CASSGTSYNEQYF,TGTGCCAGCAGTGGGACATCTTACAATGAGCAGTACTTC
-,few,TRBJ2-1,TRBV5-1,CASSRGTRGDEQFF,TGCGCCAGCAGCCGGGGGACAAGGGGGGATGAGCAGTTCTTC
-,few,TRBJ2-7,TRBV20-1,CSATQQDEQYF,TGCAGTGCTACCCAACAGGACGAGCAGTACTTC
-,few,TRBJ2-7,TRBV15,CATSRDTQSYEQYF,TGTGCCACCAGCAGAGATACGCAGTCCTACGAGCAGTACTTC
TRBD2,-,TRBJ2-3,TRBV5-6,CASSLGSGRGTQYF,TGTGCCAGCAGCTTGGGGTCAGGGAGGGGTACGCAGTATTTT